These T cell receptor beta chains were read from a single sample in a study of T cells in Graves' hyperthyroidism and ophthalmopathy. MiXCR was run by TCRdb on the multiplex PCR reads, yielding one entry per CDR3 protein. The sample shows hundreds of thousands of distinct CDR3 sequences, 16% of them seen only once. Sample: blood. These receptor sequences come from a woman between 18 and 30 years old with Graves' ophthalmopathy. Both conserved end residues are part of each CDR3. Each record gives: V gene, D gene, clone size, J gene, CDR3 length, CDR3 DNA, CDR3 protein. The D gene is left open where the match is weak. Some rows mark clone size as missing; the rest say once, few, many or name a class of expanded clone.

TRBV9,TRBD2,many,TRBJ2-1,15,TGTGCCAGCAGCTTTCGAGCGGGAGGGAACAATGAGCAGTTCTTC,CASSFRAGGNNEQFF
TRBV7-9,TRBD1,.,TRBJ1-1,14,TGTGCCAGCAGCCCAGAACAGGGGGCGACTGAAGCTTTCTTT,CASSPEQGATEAFF
TRBV30,.,many,TRBJ1-2,11,TGTGCCTGGAAGGGGTTCACCGGCTACACCTTC,CAWKGFTGYTF
TRBV5-1,.,many,TRBJ2-3,14,TGCGCCAGCAGCGACCTTAGCGGCACAGATACGCAGTATTTT,CASSDLSGTDTQYF
TRBV15,.,many,TRBJ2-1,16,TGTGCCACCAGCAGAGACAGGGTAAGCTCCTACAATGAGCAGTTCTTC,CATSRDRVSSYNEQFF
TRBV2,TRBD2,many,TRBJ2-7,13,TGTGCCAGCAGTGTTTATAGCGGGAACGAGCAGTACTTC,CASSVYSGNEQYF
TRBV20-1,.,many,TRBJ1-1,13,TGCAGTGCCAGACAGCGGTTGAACACTGAAGCTTTCTTT,CSARQRLNTEAFF
TRBV27,.,many,TRBJ2-1,12,TGTGCCAGCAGTCCAGGTGGTTATGAGCAGTTCTTC,CASSPGGYEQFF
TRBV4-3,TRBD1,.,TRBJ2-1,15,TGCGCCAGCAGCCAAGGCACGGGACAGGGATATGAGCAGTTCTTC,CASSQGTGQGYEQFF
TRBV6-7,.,.,TRBJ1-1,14,TGTGCCAGCAGCCCAGACCCCGGTGGCACTGAAGCTTTCTTT,CASSPDPGGTEAFF
TRBV6-1,.,many,TRBJ2-7,14,TGTGCCAGCAGTGAAGAAGGACAGCGGGACGAGCAGTACTTC,CASSEEGQRDEQYF
TRBV7-3,TRBD2,few,TRBJ2-3,18,TGTGCCAGCAGCCACCCTCTACGGGCTAGCGGGGGCGGGGATACGCAGTATTTT,CASSHPLRASGGGDTQYF
TRBV2,.,many,TRBJ1-5,13,TGTGCCAGCAGTGTAAGGCAGGATCAGCCCCAGCATTTT,CASSVRQDQPQHF
TRBV7-9,TRBD1,few,TRBJ1-3,21,TGTGCCAGCAGCTATCGCCCCCCGGGACAGCTACTAGACTACTCTGAAAACACCATATATTTT,CASSYRPPGQLLDYSENTIYF
TRBV4-1,.,many,TRBJ2-7,16,TGCGCCAGCAGCCCCAAGGACGGCCAAATGGCCTACGAGCAGTACTTC,CASSPKDGQMAYEQYF
TRBV7-6,TRBD2,many,TRBJ2-1,16,TGTGCCAGCAGCTTAGCTGGAGCGGGGGGTTACAATGAGCAGTTCTTC,CASSLAGAGGYNEQFF
TRBV6-1,.,many,TRBJ1-2,13,TGTGCCAGCAGTTGGGACATTGACTATGGCTACACCTTC,CASSWDIDYGYTF
TRBV28,.,many,TRBJ2-5,17,TGTGCCAGCAGTTTTAGTCCCCGGGACGGATACATCGAGACCCAGTACTTC,CASSFSPRDGYIETQYF
TRBV11-3,.,many,TRBJ1-1,12,TGTGCCAGCAGCTTATTCAGGGGCGGATCTTTCTTT,CASSLFRGGSFF
TRBV6-1,TRBD1,many,TRBJ1-1,15,TGTGCCAGCAGTGACCTCGGGACAGGGGACACTGAAGCTTTCTTT,CASSDLGTGDTEAFF
TRBV28,TRBD1,many,TRBJ1-1,14,TGTGCCAGCATACAACAGGGGGTAGGCACTGAAGCTTTCTTT,CASIQQGVGTEAFF
TRBV6-2/TRBV6-3,TRBD1,.,TRBJ2-7,15,TGTGCCAGCAGTTACGGGACAGGGGGTAACGACGAGCAGTACTTC,CASSYGTGGNDEQYF
TRBV20-1,.,many,TRBJ1-1,11,TGCAGTGCTCTAGGGGGTCTTGAAGCTTTCTTT,CSALGGLEAFF